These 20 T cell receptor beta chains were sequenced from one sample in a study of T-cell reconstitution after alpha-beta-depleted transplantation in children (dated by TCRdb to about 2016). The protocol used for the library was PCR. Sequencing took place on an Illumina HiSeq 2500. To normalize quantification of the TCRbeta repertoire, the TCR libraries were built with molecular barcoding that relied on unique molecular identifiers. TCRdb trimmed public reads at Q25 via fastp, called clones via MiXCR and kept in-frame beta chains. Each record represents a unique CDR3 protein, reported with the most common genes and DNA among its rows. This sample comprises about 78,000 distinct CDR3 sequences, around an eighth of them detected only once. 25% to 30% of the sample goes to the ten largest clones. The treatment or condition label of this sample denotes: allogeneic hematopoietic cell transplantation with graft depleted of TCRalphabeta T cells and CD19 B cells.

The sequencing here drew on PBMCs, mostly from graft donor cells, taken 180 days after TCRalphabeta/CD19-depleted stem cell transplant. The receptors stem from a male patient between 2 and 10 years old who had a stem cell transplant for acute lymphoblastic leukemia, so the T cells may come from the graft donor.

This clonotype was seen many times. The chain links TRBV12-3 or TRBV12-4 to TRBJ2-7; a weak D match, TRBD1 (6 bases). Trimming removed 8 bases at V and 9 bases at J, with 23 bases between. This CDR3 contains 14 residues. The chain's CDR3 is CASQLVPQGAGQYF. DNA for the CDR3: TGTGCCAGCCAGCTAGTCCCACAGGGTGCGGGGCAGTACTTC.

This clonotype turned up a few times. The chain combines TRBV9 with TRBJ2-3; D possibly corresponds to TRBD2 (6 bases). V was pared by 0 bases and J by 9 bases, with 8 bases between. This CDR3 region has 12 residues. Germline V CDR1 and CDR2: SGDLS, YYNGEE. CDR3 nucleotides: TGTGCCAGCAGCGTAGGCGGAGGGACGCAGTATTTT. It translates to CASSVGGGTQYF.

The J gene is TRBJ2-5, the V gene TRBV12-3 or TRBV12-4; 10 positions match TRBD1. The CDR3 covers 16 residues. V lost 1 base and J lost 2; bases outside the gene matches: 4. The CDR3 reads CASSLGQGAGQETQYF. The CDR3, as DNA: TGTGCCAGCAGTTTAGGACAGGGGGCTGGGCAAGAGACCCAGTACTTC.

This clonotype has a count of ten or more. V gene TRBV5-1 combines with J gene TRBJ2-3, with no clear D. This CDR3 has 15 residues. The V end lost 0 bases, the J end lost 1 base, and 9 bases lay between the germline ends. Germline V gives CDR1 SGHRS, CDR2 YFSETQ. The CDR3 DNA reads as TGCGCCAGCAGCTTGGTAGGTGGCCGCACAGATACGCAGTATTTT. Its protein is CASSLVGGRTDTQYF.

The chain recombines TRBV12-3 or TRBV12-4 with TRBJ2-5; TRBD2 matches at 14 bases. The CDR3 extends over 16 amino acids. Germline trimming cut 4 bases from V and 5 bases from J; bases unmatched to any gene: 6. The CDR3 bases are TGTGCCAGCAGTTCTGGGACTAGCGGGAGTTGGGAGACCCAGTACTTC. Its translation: CASSSGTSGSWETQYF.

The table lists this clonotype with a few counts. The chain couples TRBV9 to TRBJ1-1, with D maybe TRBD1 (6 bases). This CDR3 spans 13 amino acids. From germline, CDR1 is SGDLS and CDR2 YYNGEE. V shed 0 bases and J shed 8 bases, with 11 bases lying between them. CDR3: CASSVDEGGEAFF. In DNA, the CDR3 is TGTGCCAGCAGCGTAGACGAGGGGGGAGAAGCTTTCTTT.

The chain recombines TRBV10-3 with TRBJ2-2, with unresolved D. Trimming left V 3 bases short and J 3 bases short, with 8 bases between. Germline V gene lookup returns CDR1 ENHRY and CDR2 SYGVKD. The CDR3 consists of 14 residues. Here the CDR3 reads CAISDSRDTGELFF. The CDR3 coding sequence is TGTGCCATCAGTGATTCAAGGGACACCGGGGAGCTGTTTTTT.

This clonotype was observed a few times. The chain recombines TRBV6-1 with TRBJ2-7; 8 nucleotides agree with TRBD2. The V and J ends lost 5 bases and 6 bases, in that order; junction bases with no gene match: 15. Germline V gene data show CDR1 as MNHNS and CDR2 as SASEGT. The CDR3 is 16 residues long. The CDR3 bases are TGTGCCAGCAGTCCCCTAGGCGGGGGGTTCCTCCTCGAGCAGTACTTC. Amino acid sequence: CASSPLGGGFLLEQYF.

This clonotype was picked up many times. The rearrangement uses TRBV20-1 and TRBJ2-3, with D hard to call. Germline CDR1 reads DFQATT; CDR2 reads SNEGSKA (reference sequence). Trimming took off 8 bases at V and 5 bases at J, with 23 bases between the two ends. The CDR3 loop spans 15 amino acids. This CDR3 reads CSPSPHRFPGDTQYF. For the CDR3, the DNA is TGCAGTCCGTCGCCACATCGATTCCCAGGAGATACGCAGTATTTT.

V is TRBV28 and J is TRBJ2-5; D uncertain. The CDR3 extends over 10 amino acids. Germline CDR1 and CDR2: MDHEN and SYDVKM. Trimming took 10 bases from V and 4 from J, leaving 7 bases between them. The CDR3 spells CANRGETQYF. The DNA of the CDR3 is TGTGCCAACCGCGGAGAGACCCAGTACTTC.

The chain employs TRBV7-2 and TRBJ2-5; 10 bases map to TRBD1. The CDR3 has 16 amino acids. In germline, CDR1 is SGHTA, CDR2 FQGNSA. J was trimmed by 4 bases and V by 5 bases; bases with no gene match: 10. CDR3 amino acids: CASSTGTGERRETQYF. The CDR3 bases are TGTGCCAGCAGCACCGGGACAGGGGAGAGAAGAGAGACCCAGTACTTC.

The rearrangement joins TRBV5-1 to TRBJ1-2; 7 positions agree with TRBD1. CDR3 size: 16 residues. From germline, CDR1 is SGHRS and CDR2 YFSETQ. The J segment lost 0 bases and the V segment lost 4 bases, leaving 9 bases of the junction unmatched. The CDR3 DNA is TGCGCCAGCAGCCCCCGGGAGGGGGCCGCTAACTATGGCTACACCTTC. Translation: CASSPREGAANYGYTF.

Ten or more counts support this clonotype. CDR3 loop: CASSWATGGYEQYF. The CDR3 DNA is TGTGCCAGCAGCTGGGCCACAGGGGGGTACGAGCAGTACTTC. The chain has TRBV7-2 and TRBJ2-7, with TRBD1 matching over 8 bases. Looked up from germline, CDR1 is SGHTA and CDR2 is FQGNSA. The length of the CDR3 is 14 residues. J gave up 4 bases and V 4 bases, and 6 bases lay outside the gene matches.

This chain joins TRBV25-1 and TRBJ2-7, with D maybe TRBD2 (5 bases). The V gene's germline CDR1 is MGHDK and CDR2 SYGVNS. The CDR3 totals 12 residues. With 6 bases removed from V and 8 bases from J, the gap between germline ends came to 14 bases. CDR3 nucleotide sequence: TGTGCCAGCAGCCAAGCGAGGGTGAAGCAGTACTTC. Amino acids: CASSQARVKQYF.

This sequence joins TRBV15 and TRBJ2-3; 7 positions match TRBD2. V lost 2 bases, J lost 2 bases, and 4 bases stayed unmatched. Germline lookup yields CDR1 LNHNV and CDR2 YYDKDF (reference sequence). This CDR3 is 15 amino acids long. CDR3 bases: TGTGCCACCAGCAGACCTAGCGGTACCACAGATACGCAGTATTTT. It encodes CATSRPSGTTDTQYF.

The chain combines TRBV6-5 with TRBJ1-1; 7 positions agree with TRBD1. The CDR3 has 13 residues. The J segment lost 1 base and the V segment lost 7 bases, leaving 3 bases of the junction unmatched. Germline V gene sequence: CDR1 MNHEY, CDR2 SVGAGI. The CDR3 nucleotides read TGTGCCAGCATTAACAGGGGGAACACTGAAGCTTTCTTT. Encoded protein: CASINRGNTEAFF.

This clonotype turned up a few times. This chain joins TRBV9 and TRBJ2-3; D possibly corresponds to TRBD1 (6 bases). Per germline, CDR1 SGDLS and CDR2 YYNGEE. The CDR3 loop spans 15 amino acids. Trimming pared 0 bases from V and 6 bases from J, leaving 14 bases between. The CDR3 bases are TGTGCCAGCAGCGTAGCAGGGGCCGCCGCGGATACGCAGTATTTT. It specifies CASSVAGAAADTQYF.

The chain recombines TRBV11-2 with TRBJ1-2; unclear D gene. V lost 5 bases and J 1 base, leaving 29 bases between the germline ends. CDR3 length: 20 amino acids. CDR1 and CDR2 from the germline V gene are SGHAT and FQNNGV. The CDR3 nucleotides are TGTGCCAGCAGCCCACAGCCGTGGGTCGAATCGCCCATAGATAACTATGGCTACACCTTC. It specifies CASSPQPWVESPIDNYGYTF. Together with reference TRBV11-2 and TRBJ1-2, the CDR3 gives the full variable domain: EAGVAQSPRYKIIEKRQSVAFWCNPISGHATLYWYQQILGQGPKLLIQFQNNGVVDDSQLPKDRFSAERLKGVDSTLKIQPAKLEDSAVYLCASSPQPWVESPIDNYGYTFGSGTRLTVV.

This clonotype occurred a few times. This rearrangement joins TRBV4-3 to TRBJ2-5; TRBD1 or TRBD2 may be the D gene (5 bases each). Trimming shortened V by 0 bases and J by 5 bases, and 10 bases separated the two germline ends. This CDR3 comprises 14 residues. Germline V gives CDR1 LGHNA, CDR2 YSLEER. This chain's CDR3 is CASSQDGGTETQYF. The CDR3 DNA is TGCGCCAGCAGCCAAGATGGGGGAACGGAGACCCAGTACTTC.

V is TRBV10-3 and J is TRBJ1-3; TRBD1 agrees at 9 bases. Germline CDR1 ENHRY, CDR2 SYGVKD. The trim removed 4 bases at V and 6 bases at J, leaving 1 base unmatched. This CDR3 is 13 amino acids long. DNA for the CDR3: TGTGCCATCAGTGGGACAGGGGTAAACACCATATATTTT. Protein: CAISGTGVNTIYF.